The sample holds a few counts of the clone carrying this T cell receptor beta chain. The antigen remains unidentified. The CDR3 loop spans 15 amino acids. V lost 6 bases, J lost 2 bases, and 14 bases lay in between. Germline assignment: CDR1 SNHLY and CDR2 FYNNEI. Unique molecular identifiers featured in each of the TCR beta cDNA libraries. TCRdb re-called the PCR reads with MiXCR, one entry per CDR3 protein. The data hold a few hundred thousand distinct CDR3 sequences, with about 38% observed a single time. The record originates from a study of post-analysis software for immune sequencing data. The wider study: Relapsing-remitting, secondary progressive and progressive-relapsing forms made up the multiple sclerosis disease courses. Study-wide findings and caveats: Elevated frequency relative to controls characterized four or five TRBV segments in patients, TRBV5-6, TRBV5-1 and TRBV20-1 among them.

The specimen sequenced was blood. The sequence was collected from a girl aged 5 to 17 with multiple sclerosis. The V and J genes are TRBV2 and TRBJ2-1; the D gene is possibly TRBD2 (6 bases). CDR3 amino acids: CASRTQGLTYNEQFF. The CDR3, as DNA: TGTGCCAGCAGGACCCAGGGACTGACCTACAATGAGCAGTTCTTC. The full variable domain, in which reference TRBV2 and TRBJ2-1 provide the parts outside the CDR3, is EPEVTQTPSHQVTQMGQEVILRCVPISNHLYFYWYRQILGQKVEFLVSFYNNEISEKSEIFDDQFSVERPDGSNFTLKIRSTKLEDSAMYFCASRTQGLTYNEQFFGPGTRLTVL.